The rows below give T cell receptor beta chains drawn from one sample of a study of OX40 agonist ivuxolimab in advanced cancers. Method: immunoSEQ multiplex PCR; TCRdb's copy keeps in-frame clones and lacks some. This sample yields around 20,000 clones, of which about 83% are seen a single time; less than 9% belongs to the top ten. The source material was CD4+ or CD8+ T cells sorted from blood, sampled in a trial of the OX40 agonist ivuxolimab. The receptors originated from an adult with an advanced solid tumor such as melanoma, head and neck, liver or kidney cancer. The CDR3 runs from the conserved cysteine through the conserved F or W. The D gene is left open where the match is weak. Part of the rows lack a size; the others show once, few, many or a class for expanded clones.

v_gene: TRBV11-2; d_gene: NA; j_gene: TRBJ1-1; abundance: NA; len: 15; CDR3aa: CASSAGPLGNTEAFF; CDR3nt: TGTGCCAGCAGCGCGGGACCTTTGGGGAACACTGAAGCTTTCTTT
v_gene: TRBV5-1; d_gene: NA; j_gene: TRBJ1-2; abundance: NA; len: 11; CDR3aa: CASSLEEGYTF; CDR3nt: TGCGCCAGCAGCTTGGAGGAGGGCTACACCTTC
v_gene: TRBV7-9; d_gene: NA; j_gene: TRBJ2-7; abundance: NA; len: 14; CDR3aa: CASSLGVLAYEQYF; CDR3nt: TGTGCCAGCAGCTTAGGTGTGTTGGCCTACGAGCAGTACTTC
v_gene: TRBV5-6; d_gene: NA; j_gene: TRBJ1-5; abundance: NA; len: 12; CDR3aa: CASSSGSRPQHF; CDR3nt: TGTGCCAGCAGCTCGGGGTCACGGCCCCAGCATTTT
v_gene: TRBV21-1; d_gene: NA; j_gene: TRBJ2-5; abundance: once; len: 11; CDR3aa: CASSREETQYF; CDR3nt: TGTGCCAGCAGCCGTGAAGAGACCCAGTACTTC
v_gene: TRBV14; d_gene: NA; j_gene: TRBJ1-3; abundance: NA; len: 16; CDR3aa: CASSQLQLNSGNTIYF; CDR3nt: TGTGCCAGCAGCCAGTTACAGTTAAACTCTGGAAACACCATATATTTT
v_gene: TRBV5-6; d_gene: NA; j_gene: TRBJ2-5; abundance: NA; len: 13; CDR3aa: CASSFGSQETQYF; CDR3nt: TGTGCCAGCAGCTTCGGCTCCCAAGAGACCCAGTACTTC
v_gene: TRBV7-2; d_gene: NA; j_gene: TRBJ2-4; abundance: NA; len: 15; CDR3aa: CASSLVGLAKNIQYF; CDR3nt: TGTGCCAGCAGCTTAGTCGGACTAGCCAAAAACATTCAGTACTTC
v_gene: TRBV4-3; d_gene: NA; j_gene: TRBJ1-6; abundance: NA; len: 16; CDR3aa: CASSQTSGVARTALHF; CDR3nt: TGCGCCAGCAGCCAAACCTCCGGGGTTGCCCGAACGGCCCTCCACTTT
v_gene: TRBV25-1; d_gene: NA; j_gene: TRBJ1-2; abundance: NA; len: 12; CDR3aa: CASGGRGYGYTF; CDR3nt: TGTGCCAGCGGCGGGAGGGGCTATGGCTACACCTTC
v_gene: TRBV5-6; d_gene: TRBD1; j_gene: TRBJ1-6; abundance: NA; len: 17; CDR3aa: CASSPGTGSTYNSPLHF; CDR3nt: TGTGCCAGCAGCCCCGGGACAGGAAGCACCTATAATTCACCCCTCCACTTT
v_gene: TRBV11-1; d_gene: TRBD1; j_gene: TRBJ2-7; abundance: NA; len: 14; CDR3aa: CASSSRDRSYEQYF; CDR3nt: TGTGCCAGCAGCAGCCGGGACAGGTCTTACGAGCAGTACTTC
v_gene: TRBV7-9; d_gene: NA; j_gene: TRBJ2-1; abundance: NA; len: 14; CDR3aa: CASSLVKDYNEQFF; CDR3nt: TGTGCCAGCAGCTTAGTGAAGGACTACAATGAGCAGTTCTTC
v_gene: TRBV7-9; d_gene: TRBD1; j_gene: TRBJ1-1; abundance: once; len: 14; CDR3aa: CASSLGQGYTEAFF; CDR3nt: TGTGCCAGCAGCTTGGGACAGGGGTACACTGAAGCTTTCTTT
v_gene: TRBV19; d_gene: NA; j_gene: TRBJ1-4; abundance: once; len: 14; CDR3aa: CASSIQGLNEKLFF; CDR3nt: TGTGCCAGTAGTATACAGGGGCTAAATGAAAAACTGTTTTTT
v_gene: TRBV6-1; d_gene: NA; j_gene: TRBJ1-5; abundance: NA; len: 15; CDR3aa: CASSADGAGAQPQHF; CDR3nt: TGTGCCAGCAGTGCCGACGGGGCCGGGGCTCAGCCCCAGCATTTT
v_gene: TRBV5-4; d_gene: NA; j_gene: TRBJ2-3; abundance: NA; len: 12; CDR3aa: CASSQDGSTQYF; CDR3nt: TGTGCCAGCAGCCAGGACGGGAGCACGCAGTATTTT
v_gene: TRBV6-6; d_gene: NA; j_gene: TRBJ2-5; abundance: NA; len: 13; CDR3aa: CASNRWVGETQYF; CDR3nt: TGTGCCAGCAACAGATGGGTGGGGGAGACCCAGTACTTC
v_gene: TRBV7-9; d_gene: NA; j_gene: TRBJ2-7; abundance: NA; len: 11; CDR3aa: CASSLDWEQYF; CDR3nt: TGTGCCAGCAGCTTAGATTGGGAGCAGTACTTC
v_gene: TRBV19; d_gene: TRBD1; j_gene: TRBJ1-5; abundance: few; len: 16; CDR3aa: CASSQRGQGPNQPQHF; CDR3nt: TGTGCCAGTAGCCAGCGCGGACAGGGCCCCAATCAGCCCCAGCATTTT
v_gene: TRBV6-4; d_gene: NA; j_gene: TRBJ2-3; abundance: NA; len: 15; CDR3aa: CASSATGLSTDTQYF; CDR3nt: TGTGCCAGCAGTGCGACAGGCCTGAGCACAGATACGCAGTATTTT
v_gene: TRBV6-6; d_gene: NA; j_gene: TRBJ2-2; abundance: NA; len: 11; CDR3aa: CAVYYTGELFF; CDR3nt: TGTGCCGTCTATTATACCGGGGAGCTGTTTTTT
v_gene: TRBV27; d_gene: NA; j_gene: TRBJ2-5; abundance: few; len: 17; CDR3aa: CASSLLSRGGLQETQYF; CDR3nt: TGTGCCAGCAGTTTATTGAGCCGAGGGGGGCTCCAAGAGACCCAGTACTTC
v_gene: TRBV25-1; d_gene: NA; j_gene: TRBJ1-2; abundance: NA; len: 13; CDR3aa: CASRSESNYGYTF; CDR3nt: TGTGCCAGCCGGAGCGAGTCTAACTATGGCTACACCTTC
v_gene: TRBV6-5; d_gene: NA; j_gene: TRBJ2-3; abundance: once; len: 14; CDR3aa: CASSYVSGADTQYF; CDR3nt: TGTGCCAGCAGTTACGTATCAGGGGCAGATACGCAGTATTTT
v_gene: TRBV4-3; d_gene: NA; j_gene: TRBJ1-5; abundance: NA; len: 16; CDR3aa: CASSQGWVDSNQPQHF; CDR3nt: TGCGCCAGCAGCCAAGGGTGGGTGGACAGCAATCAGCCCCAGCATTTT
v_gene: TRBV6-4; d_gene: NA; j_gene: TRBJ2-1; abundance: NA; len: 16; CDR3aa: CASSDGVGGTYNEQFF; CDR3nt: TGTGCCAGCAGTGACGGGGTGGGGGGGACATACAATGAGCAGTTCTTC
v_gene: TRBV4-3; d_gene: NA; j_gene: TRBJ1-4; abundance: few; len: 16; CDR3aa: CASSQGGDRGGEKLFF; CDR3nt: TGCGCCAGCAGCCAAGGGGGCGATCGGGGAGGTGAAAAACTGTTTTTT
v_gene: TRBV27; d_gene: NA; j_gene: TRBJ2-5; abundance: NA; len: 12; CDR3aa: CASSNNLGTQYF; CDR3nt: TGTGCCAGCAGTAATAACCTCGGGACCCAGTACTTC
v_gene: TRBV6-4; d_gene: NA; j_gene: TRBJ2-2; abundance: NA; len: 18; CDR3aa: CAILLGKVATANTGELFF; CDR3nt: TGTGCCATCTTACTGGGTAAGGTGGCGACTGCGAACACCGGGGAGCTGTTTTTT
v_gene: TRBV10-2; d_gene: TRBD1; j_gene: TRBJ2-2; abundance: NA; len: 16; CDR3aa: CASSEAYYRGSGELFF; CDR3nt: TGCGCCAGCAGTGAGGCCTACTACAGGGGGTCCGGGGAGCTGTTTTTT
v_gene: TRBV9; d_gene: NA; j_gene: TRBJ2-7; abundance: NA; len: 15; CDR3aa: CASSVGGGLGGEQYF; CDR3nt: TGTGCCAGCAGCGTAGGCGGAGGGCTGGGTGGGGAGCAGTACTTC
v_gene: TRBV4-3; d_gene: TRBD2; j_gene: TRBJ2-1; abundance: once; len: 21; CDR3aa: CASSQEVGLAGPERFYNEQFF; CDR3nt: TGCGCCAGCAGCCAAGAGGTAGGACTAGCGGGACCCGAGCGCTTTTACAATGAGCAGTTCTTC
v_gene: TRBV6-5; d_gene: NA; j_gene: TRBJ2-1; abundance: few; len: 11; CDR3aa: CASSDAGEQFF; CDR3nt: TGTGCCAGCAGTGACGCAGGAGAGCAGTTCTTC
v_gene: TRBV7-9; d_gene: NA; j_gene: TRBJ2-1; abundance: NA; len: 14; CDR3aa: CASSFRDGNNEQFF; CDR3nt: TGTGCCAGCAGCTTCCGGGACGGGAACAATGAGCAGTTCTTC
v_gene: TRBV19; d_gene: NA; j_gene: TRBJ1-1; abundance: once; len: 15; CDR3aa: CASSLTRAGDTEAFF; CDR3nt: TGTGCCAGTAGTCTTACAAGGGCAGGGGACACTGAAGCTTTCTTT
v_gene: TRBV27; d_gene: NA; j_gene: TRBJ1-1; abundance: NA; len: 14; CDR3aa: CASSLKRIGTEAFF; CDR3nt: TGTGCCAGCAGTCTAAAAAGGATCGGCACTGAAGCTTTCTTT
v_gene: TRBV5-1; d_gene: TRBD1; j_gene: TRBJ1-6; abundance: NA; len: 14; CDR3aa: CASSPGQGYSPLHF; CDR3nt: TGCGCCAGCAGCCCGGGACAGGGGTATTCACCCCTCCACTTT
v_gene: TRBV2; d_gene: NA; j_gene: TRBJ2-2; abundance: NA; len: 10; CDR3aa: CASKGGELFF; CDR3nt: TGTGCCAGCAAGGGCGGGGAGCTGTTTTTT
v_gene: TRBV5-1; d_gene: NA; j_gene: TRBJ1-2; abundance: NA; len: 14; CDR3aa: CASSLASGLDGYTF; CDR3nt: TGCGCCAGCAGCTTGGCCTCCGGGCTTGATGGCTACACCTTC
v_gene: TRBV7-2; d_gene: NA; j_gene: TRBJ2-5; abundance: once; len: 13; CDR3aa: CASSPGPGETQYF; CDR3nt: TGTGCCAGCAGCCCTGGGCCGGGAGAGACCCAGTACTTC
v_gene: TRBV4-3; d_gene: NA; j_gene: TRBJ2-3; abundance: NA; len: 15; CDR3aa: CASSQVQRPTDTQYF; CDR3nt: TGCGCCAGCAGCCAAGTCCAGCGGCCCACAGATACGCAGTATTTT
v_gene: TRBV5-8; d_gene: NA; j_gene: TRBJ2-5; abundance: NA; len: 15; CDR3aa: CASSLDDSYQETQYF; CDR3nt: TGTGCCAGCAGCTTGGATGACAGTTACCAAGAGACCCAGTACTTC
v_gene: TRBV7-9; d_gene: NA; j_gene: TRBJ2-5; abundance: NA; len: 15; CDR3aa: CASSFAWRNQETQYF; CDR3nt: TGTGCCAGCAGCTTTGCGTGGCGGAACCAAGAGACCCAGTACTTC
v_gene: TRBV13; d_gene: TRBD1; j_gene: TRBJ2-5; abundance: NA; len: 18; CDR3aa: CASSSGGLRDRDQETQYF; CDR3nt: TGTGCCAGCAGCTCCGGGGGCCTCCGGGACAGGGATCAAGAGACCCAGTACTTC